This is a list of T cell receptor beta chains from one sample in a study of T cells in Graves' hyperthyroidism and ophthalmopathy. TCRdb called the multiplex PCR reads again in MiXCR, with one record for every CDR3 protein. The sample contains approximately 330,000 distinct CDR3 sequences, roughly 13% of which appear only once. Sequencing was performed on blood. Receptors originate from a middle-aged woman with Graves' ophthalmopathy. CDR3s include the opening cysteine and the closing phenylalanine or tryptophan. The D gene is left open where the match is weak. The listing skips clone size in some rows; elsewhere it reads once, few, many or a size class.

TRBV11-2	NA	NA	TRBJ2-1	TGTGCCAGCAGCTCCGTAGGGGGACTATCCAATGAGCAGTTCTTC	CASSSVGGLSNEQFF
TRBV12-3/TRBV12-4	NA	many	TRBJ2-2	TGTGCCAGCAGAGTCTCCGGGGAGCTGTTTTTT	CASRVSGELFF
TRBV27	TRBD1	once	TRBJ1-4	TGTGCCAGTAGGAACAGGGGTTCCACAACTAATGAAAAACTGTTTTTT	CASRNRGSTTNEKLFF
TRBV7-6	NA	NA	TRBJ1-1	TGTGCCAGCAGCTTACTGACTGATGTCATGAACACTGAAGCTTTCTTT	CASSLLTDVMNTEAFF
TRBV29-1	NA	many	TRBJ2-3	TGCAGCGTTGAGAGGACTGGAGCAGATACGCAGTATTTT	CSVERTGADTQYF
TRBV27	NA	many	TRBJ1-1	TGTGCCAGCAGTTCACCCGGGGCTTACACTGAAGCTTTCTTT	CASSSPGAYTEAFF
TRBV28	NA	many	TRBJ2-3	TGTGCCAGCAGCCACAATAGAGGCCGCAACACAGATACGCAGTATTTT	CASSHNRGRNTDTQYF
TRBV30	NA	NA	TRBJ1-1	TGTGCCTGGAGTACCCGATGGAACACTGAAGCTTTCTTT	CAWSTRWNTEAFF
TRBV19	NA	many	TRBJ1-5	TGTGCCAGTAGTATTGGGTGGGGGCAAAATCAGCCCCAGCATTTT	CASSIGWGQNQPQHF
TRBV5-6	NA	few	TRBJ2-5	TGTGCCAGCAGCTGGGACACCGGGACGGGACACTTC	CASSWDTGTGHF
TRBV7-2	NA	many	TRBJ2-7	TGTGCCAGCAGCTTAGACCACGAGCAGTACTTC	CASSLDHEQYF
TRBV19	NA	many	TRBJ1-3	TGTGCCAGTAGTTTCGGGACGCCGAGCTCTGGAAACACCATATATTTT	CASSFGTPSSGNTIYF
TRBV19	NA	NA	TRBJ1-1	TGTGCCAGCGGTACCAGGACAGAGACGACTGAAGCTTTCTTT	CASGTRTETTEAFF
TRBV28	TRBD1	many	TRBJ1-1	TGTGCCAGCAGTTTAGGGACAGGGAAGTCTGAAGCTTTCTTT	CASSLGTGKSEAFF
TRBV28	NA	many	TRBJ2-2	TGTGCCAGCACCGCACGGGGCGGTTACGGGGAGCTGTTTTTT	CASTARGGYGELFF
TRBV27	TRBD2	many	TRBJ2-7	TGTGCCAGCAGTCCGCACCGAGGACTAGCGGGAGTCTACGAGCAGTACTTC	CASSPHRGLAGVYEQYF
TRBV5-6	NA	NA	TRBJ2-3	TGTGCCAGCAGCTTTAGGGGGGCCCCGAAAGATACGCAGTATTTT	CASSFRGAPKDTQYF
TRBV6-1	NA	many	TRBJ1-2	TGTGCCAGCATCCCGCAGGATTTGAGTGGCTACACCTTC	CASIPQDLSGYTF
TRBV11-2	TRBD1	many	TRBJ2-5	TGTGCCAGCAGCCAGGGGACAGGCTCCCAAGAGACCCAGTACTTC	CASSQGTGSQETQYF
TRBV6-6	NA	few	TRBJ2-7	TGTGCCAGCAGCCCTGGGACTGCTAACGACGAGCAGTACTTC	CASSPGTANDEQYF
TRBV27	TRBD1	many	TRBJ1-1	TGTGCCAGCAGTTTATCGGGGGACAGGGACACTGAAGCTTTCTTT	CASSLSGDRDTEAFF
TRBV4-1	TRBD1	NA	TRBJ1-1	TGCGCCAGCAGCCAGTTGACAGGGGTCACTGAAGCTTTCTTT	CASSQLTGVTEAFF
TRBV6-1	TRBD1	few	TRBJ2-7	TGTGCCAGCAGTGAATACGAGGGGGCGGGCGAGCAGTACTTC	CASSEYEGAGEQYF
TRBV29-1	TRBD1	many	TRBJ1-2	TGCAGCGTACGGGACAGGGCTAACTATGGCTACACCTTC	CSVRDRANYGYTF
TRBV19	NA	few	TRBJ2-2	TGTGCCAGTAAGGTCGGGGGAGAAAGCACCGGGGAGCTGTTTTTT	CASKVGGESTGELFF
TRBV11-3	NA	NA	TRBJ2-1	TGTGCCAGCACCTCCCGGACCAACTACAATGAGCAGTTCTTC	CASTSRTNYNEQFF